This record looks at one T cell receptor (beta chain) sequence and its context. The sample belongs to a study of somatic mutations in cytotoxic T cells in rheumatoid arthritis. Assay: immunoSEQ multiplex PCR; the TCRdb copy retains only in-frame clones and omits some. The repertoire has about 17,000 clones, approximately 82% of them found once; the top ten carry about 21%. This receptor was obtained from an adult with rheumatoid arthritis. Specimen: CD8+ T cells sorted from blood.

Here the CDR3 DNA reads TGTGCCAGCAGTATTTCAGGGGGCGCCTACAATGAGCAGTTCTTC. Translated, it gives CASSISGGAYNEQFF. The J gene is TRBJ2-1, the V gene TRBV27; TRBD1 aligns across 8 bases. CDR3 size: 15 residues. Per germline, CDR1 MNHEY and CDR2 SMNVEV (reference sequence). The V segment lost 5 bases and the J segment 2 bases; nucleotides outside the gene matches: 5.